This T cell receptor beta chain was documented in a study of cytomegalovirus exposure and HLA in healthy donors. General study results and limits: Several of the most significant clusters were apparently associated with common viral pathogens in a later analysis. Among TCR sequences, most were rare, though some public TCRs appeared in many donors. The study put 150 to 200 TCR beta chains on its list as cytomegalovirus-associated.

This CDR3 region has 14 residues. Per germline, CDR1 SGHAT and CDR2 FQNNGV. V lost 3 bases, J lost 4 bases, and 1 base stayed unmatched. Notes on this clone: What it recognizes is unknown.

Use of 60 Vbeta and 13 Jbeta primers characterized the PCR. Sequenced by immunoSEQ multiplex PCR; TCRdb stores in-frame clones only, minus some. The table has some 130,000 clones, roughly 78% seen once. Sequencing used PBMCs. This chain connects TRBV11-2 to TRBJ2-2; 8 nucleotides align to TRBD1. This TCR was recovered from a man aged 40-50 years in good health and CMV-seronegative. In DNA, the CDR3 is TGTGCCAGCAGCTTCGGACAGGGCACCGGGGAGCTGTTTTTT. As protein: CASSFGQGTGELFF. Using reference TRBV11-2 and TRBJ2-2 for the parts outside the CDR3, the full variable domain is EAGVAQSPRYKIIEKRQSVAFWCNPISGHATLYWYQQILGQGPKLLIQFQNNGVVDDSQLPKDRFSAERLKGVDSTLKIQPAKLEDSAVYLCASSFGQGTGELFFGEGSRLTVL.